The text below deals with one T cell receptor beta chain. The source of the sample is a study of blood T cell repertoires in COVID-19. Turning to the study itself: Samples taken during acute and convalescent COVID-19 were collected in the United States, Italy and Spain. The cDNA or gDNA used as material had been derived from T cells, B-cell-depleted T cells, or PBMCs.

The germline V and J ends were trimmed by 4 bases and 6 bases, with 21 bases remaining between them. The germline V gene has CDR1 SGHAT and CDR2 FQDESV (reference sequence). This CDR3 is 16 amino acids long. The method was immunoSEQ multiplex PCR; TCRdb's version includes in-frame clones alone and lacks a portion of them. The sample consists of 200,000 to 300,000 clones, roughly four fifths of them appearing once. The sample was peripheral blood. The chain uses TRBV11-1 and TRBJ1-2, with D possibly matching TRBD1 (5 bases). The receptor comes from an older woman with active or convalescent COVID-19. CDR3 sequence: CASSWGQTGGGHGYTF. The CDR3 DNA is TGTGCCAGCAGCTGGGGTCAGACCGGGGGAGGTCATGGCTACACCTTC.